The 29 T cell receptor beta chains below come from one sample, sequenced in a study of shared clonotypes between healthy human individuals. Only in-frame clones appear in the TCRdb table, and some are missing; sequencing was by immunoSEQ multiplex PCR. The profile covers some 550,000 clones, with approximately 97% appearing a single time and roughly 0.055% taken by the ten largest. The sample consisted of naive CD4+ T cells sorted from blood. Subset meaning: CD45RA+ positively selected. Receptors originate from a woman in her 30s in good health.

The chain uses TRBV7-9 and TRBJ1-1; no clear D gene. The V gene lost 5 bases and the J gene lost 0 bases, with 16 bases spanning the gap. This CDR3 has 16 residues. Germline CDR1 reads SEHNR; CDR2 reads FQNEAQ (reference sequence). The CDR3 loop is CASSHDTFNLNTEAFF. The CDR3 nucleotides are TGTGCCAGCAGCCACGACACTTTTAACTTGAACACTGAAGCTTTCTTT.

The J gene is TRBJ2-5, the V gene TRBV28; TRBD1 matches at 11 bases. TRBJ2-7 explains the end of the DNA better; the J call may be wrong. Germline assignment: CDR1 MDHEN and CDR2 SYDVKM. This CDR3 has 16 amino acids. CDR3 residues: CASSLAGTGGSYEQYF. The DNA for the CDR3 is TGTGCCAGCAGTTTAGCCGGGACAGGGGGCTCCTACGAGCAGTACTTC.

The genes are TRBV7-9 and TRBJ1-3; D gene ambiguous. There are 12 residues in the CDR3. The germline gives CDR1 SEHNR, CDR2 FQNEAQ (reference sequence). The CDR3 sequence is CAVGFSGNTIYF. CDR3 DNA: TGTGCGGTCGGGTTTTCTGGAAACACCATATATTTT.

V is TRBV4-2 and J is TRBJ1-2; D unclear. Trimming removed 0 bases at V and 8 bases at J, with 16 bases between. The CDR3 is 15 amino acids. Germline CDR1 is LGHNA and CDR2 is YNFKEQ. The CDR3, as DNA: TGTGCCAGCAGCCAAGATGATTCATTGGGAGCGGGCTACACCTTC. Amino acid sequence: CASSQDDSLGAGYTF.

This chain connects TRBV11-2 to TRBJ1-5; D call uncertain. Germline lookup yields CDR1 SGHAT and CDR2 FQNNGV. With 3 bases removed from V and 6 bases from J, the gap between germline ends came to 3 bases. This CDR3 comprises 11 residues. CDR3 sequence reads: CASSFSQPQHF. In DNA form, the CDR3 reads TGTGCCAGCAGCTTTTCTCAGCCCCAGCATTTT.

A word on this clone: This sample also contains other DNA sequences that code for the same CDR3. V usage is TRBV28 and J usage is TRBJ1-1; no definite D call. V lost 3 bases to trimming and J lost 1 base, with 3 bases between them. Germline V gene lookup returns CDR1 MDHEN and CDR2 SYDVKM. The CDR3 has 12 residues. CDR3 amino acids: CASSLRNTEAFF. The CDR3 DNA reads TGTGCCAGCAGTTTGCGGAACACTGAAGCTTTCTTT.

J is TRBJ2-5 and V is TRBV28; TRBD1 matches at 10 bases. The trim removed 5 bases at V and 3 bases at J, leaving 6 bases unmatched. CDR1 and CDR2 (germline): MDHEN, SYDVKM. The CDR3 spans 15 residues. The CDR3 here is CASSVVGTGEETQYF. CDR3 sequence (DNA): TGTGCCAGCAGTGTAGTAGGGACAGGGGAAGAGACCCAGTACTTC.

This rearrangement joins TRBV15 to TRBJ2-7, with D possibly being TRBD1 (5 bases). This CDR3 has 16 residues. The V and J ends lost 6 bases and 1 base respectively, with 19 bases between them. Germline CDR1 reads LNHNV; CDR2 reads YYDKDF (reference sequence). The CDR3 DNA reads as TGTGCCACCAGAGGTTACCACCAGGACAAATCCTACGAGCAGTACTTC. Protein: CATRGYHQDKSYEQYF.

The CDR3: CASSMGLPGSGANVLTF. The CDR3 coding sequence is TGTGCCAGTAGTATGGGACTTCCAGGCTCTGGGGCCAACGTCCTGACTTTC. The chain is built from TRBV19 and TRBJ2-6; weak D call: TRBD2 (6 bases). The germline V and J ends were trimmed by 3 bases and 0 bases, with 12 bases remaining between them. Germline CDR1 is LNHDA and CDR2 is SQIVND (reference sequence). This CDR3 has 17 residues.

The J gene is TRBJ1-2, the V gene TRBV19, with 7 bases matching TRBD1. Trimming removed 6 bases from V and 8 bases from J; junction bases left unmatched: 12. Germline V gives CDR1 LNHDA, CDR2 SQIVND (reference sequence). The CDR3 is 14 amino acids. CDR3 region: CASRTPDREGGYTF. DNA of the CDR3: TGTGCCAGTAGGACCCCCGACAGGGAAGGGGGCTACACCTTC.

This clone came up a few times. In nucleotides, the CDR3 is TGTGCCAGCAGTGAAGTTGATAAGGGAACAGTTTTCTTT. This sequence encodes CASSEVDKGTVFF. This chain links TRBV6-1 with TRBJ1-1; D not certain. Per the germline V gene, CDR1 is MNHNS and CDR2 is SASEGT. V lost 1 base and J 13 bases, leaving 16 bases between the germline ends. This CDR3 region has 13 residues.

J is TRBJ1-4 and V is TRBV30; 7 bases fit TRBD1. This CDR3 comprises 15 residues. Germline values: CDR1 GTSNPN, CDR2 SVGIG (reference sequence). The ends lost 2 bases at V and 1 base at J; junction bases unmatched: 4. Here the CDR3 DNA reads TGTGCCTGGAGTAAAACAGGGGTAACTAATGAAAAACTGTTTTTT. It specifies CAWSKTGVTNEKLFF.

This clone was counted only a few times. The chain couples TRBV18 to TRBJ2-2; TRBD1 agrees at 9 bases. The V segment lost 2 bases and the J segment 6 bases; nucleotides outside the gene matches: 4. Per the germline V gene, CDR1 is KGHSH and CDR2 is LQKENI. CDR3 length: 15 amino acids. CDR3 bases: TGTGCCAGCTCACCAGGGACAGGGAAGGCCGGGGAGCTGTTTTTT. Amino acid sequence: CASSPGTGKAGELFF. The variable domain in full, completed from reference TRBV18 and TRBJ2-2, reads NAGVMQNPRHLVRRRGQEARLRCSPMKGHSHVYWYRQLPEEGLKFMVYLQKENIIDESGMPKERFSAEFPKEGPSILRIQQVVRGDSAAYFCASSPGTGKAGELFFGEGSRLTVL.

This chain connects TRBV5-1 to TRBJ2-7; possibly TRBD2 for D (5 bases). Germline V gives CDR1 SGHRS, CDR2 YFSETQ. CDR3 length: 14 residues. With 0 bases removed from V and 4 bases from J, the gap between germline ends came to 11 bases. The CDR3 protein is CASSLAAEPYEQYF. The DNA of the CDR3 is TGCGCCAGCAGCTTGGCAGCGGAGCCGTACGAGCAGTACTTC.

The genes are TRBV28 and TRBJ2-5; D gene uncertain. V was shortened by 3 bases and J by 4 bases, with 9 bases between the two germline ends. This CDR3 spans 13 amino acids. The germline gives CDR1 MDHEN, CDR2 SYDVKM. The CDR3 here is CASSFSPRETQYF. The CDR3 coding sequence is TGTGCCAGCAGTTTCTCCCCCAGAGAGACCCAGTACTTC.

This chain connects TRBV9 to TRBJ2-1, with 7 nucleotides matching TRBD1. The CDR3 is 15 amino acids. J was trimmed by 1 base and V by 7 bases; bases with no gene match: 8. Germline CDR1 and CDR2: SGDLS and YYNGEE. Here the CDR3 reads CASGERGRSYNEQFF. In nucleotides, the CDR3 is TGTGCCAGCGGAGAAAGGGGGCGATCCTACAATGAGCAGTTCTTC. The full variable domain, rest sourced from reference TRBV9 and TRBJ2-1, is DSGVTQTPKHLITATGQRVTLRCSPRSGDLSVYWYQQSLDQGLQFLIQYYNGEERAKGNILERFSAQQFPDLHSELNLSSLELGDSALYFCASGERGRSYNEQFFGPGTRLTVL.

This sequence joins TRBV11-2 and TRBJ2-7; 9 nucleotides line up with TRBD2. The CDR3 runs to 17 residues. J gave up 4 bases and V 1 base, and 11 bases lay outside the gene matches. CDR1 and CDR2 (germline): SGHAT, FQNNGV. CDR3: CASSLAGSGGRGYEQYF. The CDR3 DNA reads TGTGCCAGCAGCTTAGCGGGGTCCGGCGGGAGGGGATACGAGCAGTACTTC.

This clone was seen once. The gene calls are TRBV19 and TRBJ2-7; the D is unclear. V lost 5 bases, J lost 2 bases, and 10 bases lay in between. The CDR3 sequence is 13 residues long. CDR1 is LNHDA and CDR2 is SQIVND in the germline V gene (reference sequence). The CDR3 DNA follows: TGTGCCAGTAGTCTCCGGACGGCCTACGAGCAGTACTTC. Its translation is CASSLRTAYEQYF.

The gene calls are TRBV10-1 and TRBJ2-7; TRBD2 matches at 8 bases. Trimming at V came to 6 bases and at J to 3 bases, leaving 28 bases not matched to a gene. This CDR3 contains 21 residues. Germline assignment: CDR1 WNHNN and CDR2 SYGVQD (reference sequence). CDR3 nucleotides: TGCGCCAGCAGGACGTTATCTGCGGGACTAGAATGGTCCGGGATATTCTACGAGCAGTACTTC. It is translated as CASRTLSAGLEWSGIFYEQYF.

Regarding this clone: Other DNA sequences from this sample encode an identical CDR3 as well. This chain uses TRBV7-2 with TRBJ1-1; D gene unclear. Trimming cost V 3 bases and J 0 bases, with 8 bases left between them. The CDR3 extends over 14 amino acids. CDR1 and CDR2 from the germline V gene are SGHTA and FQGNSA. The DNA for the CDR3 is TGTGCCAGCAGCTTGCGGAGGATGAACACTGAAGCTTTCTTT. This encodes CASSLRRMNTEAFF. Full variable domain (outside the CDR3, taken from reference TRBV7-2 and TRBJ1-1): GAGVSQSPSNKVTEKGKDVELRCDPISGHTALYWYRQSLGQGLEFLIYFQGNSAPDKSGLPSDRFSAERTGGSVSTLTIQRTQQEDSAVYLCASSLRRMNTEAFFGQGTRLTVV.

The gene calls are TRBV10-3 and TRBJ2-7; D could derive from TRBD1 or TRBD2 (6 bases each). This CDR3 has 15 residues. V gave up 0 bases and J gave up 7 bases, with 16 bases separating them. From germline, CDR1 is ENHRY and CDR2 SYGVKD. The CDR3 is CAISESRGAGDEQYF. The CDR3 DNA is TGTGCCATCAGTGAGTCTAGGGGGGCAGGTGATGAGCAGTACTTC.

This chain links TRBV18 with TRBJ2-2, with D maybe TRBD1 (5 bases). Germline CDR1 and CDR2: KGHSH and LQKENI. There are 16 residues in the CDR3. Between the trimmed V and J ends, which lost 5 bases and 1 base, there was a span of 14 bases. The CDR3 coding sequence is TGTGCCAGCTCAATCCAGGGTTTGGGGAACACCGGGGAGCTGTTTTTT. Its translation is CASSIQGLGNTGELFF.

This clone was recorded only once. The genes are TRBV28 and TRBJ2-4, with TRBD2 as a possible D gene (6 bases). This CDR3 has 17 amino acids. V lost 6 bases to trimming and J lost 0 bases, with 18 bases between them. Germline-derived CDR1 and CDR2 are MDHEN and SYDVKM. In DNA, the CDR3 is TGTGCCAGCAGCCCGGGAGAGGCGGCGCTAGCCAAAAACATTCAGTACTTC. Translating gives CASSPGEAALAKNIQYF.

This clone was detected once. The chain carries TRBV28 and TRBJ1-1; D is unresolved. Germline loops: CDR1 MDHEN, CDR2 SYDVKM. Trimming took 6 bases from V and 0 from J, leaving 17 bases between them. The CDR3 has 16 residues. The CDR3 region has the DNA TGTGCCAGCAGCCCACGAGGCTCTCGCATGAACACTGAAGCTTTCTTT. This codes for CASSPRGSRMNTEAFF.

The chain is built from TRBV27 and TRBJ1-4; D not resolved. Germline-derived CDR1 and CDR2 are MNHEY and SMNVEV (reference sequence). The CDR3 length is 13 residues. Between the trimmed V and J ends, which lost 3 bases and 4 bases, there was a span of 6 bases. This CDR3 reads CASSFRNNEKLFF. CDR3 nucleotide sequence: TGTGCCAGCAGTTTCAGAAATAATGAAAAACTGTTTTTT.

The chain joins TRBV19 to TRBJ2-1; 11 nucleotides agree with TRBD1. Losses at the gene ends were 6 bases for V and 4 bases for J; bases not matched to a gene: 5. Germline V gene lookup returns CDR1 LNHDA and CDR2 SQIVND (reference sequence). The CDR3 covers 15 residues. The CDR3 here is CASSGGQGAYNEQFF. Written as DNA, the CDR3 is TGTGCCAGTAGCGGAGGACAGGGGGCTTACAATGAGCAGTTCTTC.

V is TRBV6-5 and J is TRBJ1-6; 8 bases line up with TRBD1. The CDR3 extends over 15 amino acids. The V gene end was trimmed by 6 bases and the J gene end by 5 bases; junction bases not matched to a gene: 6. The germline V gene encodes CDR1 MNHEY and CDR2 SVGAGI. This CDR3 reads CASSTGQGDNSPLHF. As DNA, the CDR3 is TGTGCCAGCAGCACTGGACAGGGCGATAATTCACCCCTCCACTTT.

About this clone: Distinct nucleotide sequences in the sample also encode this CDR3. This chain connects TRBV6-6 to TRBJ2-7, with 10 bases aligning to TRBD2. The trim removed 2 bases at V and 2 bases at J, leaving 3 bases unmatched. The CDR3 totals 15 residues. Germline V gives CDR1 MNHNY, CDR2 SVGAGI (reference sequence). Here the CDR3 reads CASSYRGLAAYEQYF. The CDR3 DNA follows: TGTGCCAGCAGTTACCGTGGACTAGCGGCCTACGAGCAGTACTTC.

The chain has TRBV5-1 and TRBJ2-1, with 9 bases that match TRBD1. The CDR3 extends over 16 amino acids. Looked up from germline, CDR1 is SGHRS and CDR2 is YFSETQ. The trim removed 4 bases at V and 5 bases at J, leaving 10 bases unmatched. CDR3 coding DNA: TGCGCCAGCAGCCCGCCTGGACAGGGGACCCACAATGAGCAGTTCTTC. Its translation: CASSPPGQGTHNEQFF.